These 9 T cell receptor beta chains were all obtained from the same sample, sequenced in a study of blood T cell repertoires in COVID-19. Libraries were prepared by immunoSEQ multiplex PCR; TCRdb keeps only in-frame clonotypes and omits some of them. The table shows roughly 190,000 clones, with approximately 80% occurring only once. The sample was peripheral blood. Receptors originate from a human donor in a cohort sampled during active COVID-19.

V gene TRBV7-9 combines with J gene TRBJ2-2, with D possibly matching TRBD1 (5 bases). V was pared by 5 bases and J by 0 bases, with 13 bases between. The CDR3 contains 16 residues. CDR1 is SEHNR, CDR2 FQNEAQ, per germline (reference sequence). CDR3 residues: CASSAHLGANTGELFF. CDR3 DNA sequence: TGTGCCAGCAGCGCTCATTTAGGGGCGAACACCGGGGAGCTGTTTTTT.

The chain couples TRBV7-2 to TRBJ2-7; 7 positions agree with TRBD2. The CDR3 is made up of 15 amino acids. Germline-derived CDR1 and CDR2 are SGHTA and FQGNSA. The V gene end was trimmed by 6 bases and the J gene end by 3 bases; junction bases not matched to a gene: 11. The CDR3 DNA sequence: TGTGCCAGCAGTCTCAAGCGGGAACCCTACTACGAGCAGTACTTC. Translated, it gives CASSLKREPYYEQYF.

The CDR3 sequence: CASSQEASGNTIYF. Written as DNA, the CDR3 is TGTGCCAGCAGTCAGGAGGCGTCCGGAAACACCATATATTTT. V usage is TRBV6-4 and J usage is TRBJ1-3; the D is unclear. Germline CDR1 is MRHNA and CDR2 is SNTAGT. V was clipped by 5 bases and J by 4 bases, with 12 bases between them. This CDR3 comprises 14 residues.

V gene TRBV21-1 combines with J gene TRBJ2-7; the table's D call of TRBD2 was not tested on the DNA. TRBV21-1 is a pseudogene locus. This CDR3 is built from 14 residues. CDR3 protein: CASSNHGRDYEQYF. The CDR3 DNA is TGTGCCAGCAGCAATCACGGCCGGGACTACGAGCAGTACTTC.

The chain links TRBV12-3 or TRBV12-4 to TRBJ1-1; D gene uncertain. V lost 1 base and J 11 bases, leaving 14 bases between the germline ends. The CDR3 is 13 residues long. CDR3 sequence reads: CASSLDRVGRAFF. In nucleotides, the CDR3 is TGTGCCAGCAGTTTAGACCGGGTAGGGAGGGCTTTCTTT.

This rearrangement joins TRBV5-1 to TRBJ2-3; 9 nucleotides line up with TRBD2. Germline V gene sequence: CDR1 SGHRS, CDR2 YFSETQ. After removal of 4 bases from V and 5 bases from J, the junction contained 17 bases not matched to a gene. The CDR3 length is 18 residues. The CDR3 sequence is CASSVGFRGGAIGDTQYF. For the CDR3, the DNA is TGCGCCAGCAGCGTGGGGTTTCGCGGGGGGGCCATAGGAGATACGCAGTATTTT.

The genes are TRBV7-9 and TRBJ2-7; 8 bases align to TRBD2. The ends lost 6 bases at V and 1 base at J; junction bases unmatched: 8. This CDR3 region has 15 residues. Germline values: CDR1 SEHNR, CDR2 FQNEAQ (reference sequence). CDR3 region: CASRPGGTLSYEQYF. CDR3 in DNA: TGTGCCAGCAGACCGGGGGGGACTTTGTCCTACGAGCAGTACTTC.

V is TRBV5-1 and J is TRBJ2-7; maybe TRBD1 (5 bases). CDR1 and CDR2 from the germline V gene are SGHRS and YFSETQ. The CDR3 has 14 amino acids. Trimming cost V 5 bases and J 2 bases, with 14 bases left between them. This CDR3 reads CASRLGDFPYEQYF. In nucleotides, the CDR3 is TGCGCCAGCAGATTAGGGGATTTTCCCTACGAGCAGTACTTC.

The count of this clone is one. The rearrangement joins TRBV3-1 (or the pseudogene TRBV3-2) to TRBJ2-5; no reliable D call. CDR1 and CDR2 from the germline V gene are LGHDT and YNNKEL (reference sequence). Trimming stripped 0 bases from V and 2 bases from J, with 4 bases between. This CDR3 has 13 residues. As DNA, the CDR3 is TGTGCCAGCAGCCAAGACAGGCAAGAGACCCAGTACTTC. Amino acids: CASSQDRQETQYF.